The entry that follows covers one T cell receptor beta chain sequence. Its target is not known. Donors were healthy Caucasian individuals from Russia aged about 6 to 95. The record originates from a study of blood T cells in healthy people across ages. Study observations and caveats: Diversity of TCR beta per million T cells declined in a roughly linear way with age.

A J-beta primer mix and a sample-barcoded 5' primer were used in a second PCR of roughly 6 to 11 cycles. TCRdb redid the calling of the 5' RACE reads with MiXCR, one entry per CDR3 protein. The sample records about 1,500,000 distinct CDR3 sequences, about 30% being singletons. Germline CDR1 SEHNR, CDR2 FQNEAQ (reference sequence). CDR3 length: 14 amino acids. The V gene end was trimmed by 5 bases and the J gene end by 13 bases; junction bases not matched to a gene: 10. The chain couples TRBV7-9 to TRBJ2-5; 13 bases fit TRBD2. Source material: blood. The receptor was isolated from a woman in her thirties in good health. In DNA form, the CDR3 reads TGTGCCAGCAGCCCACCGGGACTAGCGGGACCTGGGTACTTC. Its translation: CASSPPGLAGPGYF.